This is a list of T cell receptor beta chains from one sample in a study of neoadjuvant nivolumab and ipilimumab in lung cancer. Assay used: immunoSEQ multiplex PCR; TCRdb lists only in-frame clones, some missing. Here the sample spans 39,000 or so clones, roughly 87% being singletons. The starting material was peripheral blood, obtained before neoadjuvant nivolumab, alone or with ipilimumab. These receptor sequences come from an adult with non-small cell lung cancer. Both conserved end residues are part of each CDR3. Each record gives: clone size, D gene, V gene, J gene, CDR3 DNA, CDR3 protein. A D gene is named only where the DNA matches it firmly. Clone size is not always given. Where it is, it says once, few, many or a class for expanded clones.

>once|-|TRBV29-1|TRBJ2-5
TGCAGCGTTGAGGGTGGGGGGTACCAAGAGACCCAGTACTTC
CSVEGGGYQETQYF
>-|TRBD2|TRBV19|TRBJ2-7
TGTGCCAGTAGTATGGCTAGCGGGGGCTCCTACGAGCAGTACTTC
CASSMASGGSYEQYF
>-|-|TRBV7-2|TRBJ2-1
TGTGCCAGCAGCTCCATTATTTCCACCCTCGGGATTGGCAATGAGCAGTTCTTC
CASSSIISTLGIGNEQFF
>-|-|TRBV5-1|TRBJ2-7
TGCGCCAGCAGCTTGGGTGTCTGGGCTTCCGAGCAGTACTTC
CASSLGVWASEQYF
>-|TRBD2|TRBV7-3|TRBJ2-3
TGTGCCAGCAGCTTAATGGCGGGAGGGAACACAGATACGCAGTATTTT
CASSLMAGGNTDTQYF
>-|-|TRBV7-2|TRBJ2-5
TGTGCCAGCAGCTTAGCGCACAGGGAAGAGACCCAGTACTTC
CASSLAHREETQYF
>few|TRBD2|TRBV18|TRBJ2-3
TGTGCCAGCTCCCGAGCGCGGGGGGCCGATACGCAGTATTTT
CASSRARGADTQYF
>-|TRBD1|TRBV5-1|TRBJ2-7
TGCGCCAGCAGTTCCGGGACAGGGTCCTACGAGCAGTACTTC
CASSSGTGSYEQYF
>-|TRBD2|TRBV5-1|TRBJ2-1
TGCGCCAGCAGCCTGCATCTGACTAGCGGGAGTACGGGTGAGCAGTTCTTC
CASSLHLTSGSTGEQFF
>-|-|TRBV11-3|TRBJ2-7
TGTGCCAGCAGCTCGACTGGAGCGGTCCAGGGGGAGCAGTACTTC
CASSSTGAVQGEQYF
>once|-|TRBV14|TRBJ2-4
TGTGCCAGCAGCCAAGCGACGGTGGACATTCAGTACTTC
CASSQATVDIQYF
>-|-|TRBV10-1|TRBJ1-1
TGCGCCAGCAGTGATACAGGGAGAGCTTTCTTT
CASSDTGRAFF
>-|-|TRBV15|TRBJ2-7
TGTGCCACCAGCAGAGGAAGCGAGCAGTACTTC
CATSRGSEQYF
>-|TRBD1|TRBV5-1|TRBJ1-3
TGCGCCAGCAGCTCCGGGACAGGGGGAAACACCATATATTTT
CASSSGTGGNTIYF
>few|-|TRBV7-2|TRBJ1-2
TGTGCCAGCAGCTTAGGAGATAGTGGCTACACCTTC
CASSLGDSGYTF
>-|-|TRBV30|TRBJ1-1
TGTGCCTGGAGTAGTATTATGAACACTGAAGCTTTCTTT
CAWSSIMNTEAFF
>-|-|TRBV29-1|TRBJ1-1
TGCAGCGAGACGACAGTAAGGGGGACTGAAGCTTTCTTT
CSETTVRGTEAFF
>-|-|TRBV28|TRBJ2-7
TGTGCCAGCAGTTTGGGCAACTCCTACGAGCAGTACTTC
CASSLGNSYEQYF
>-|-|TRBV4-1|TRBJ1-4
TGCGCCAGCAGCCAAGGTTACGGGACGGCGTTTGAAAAACTGTTTTTT
CASSQGYGTAFEKLFF
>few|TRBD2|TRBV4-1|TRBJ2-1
TGCGCCAGCAGCCCTCAAGGTGGACTAGCGGGGAGCTCCTACAATGAGCAGTTCTTC
CASSPQGGLAGSSYNEQFF
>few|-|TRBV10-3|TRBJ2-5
TGTGCCGTAAAAAGGGGCTCAGTGGAAGAGACCCAGTACTTC
CAVKRGSVEETQYF
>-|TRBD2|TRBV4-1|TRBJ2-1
TGCGCCAGCAGCCAAGTTTCTGTGACTAGCGGGAGGTCCACCTACAATGAGCAGTTCTTC
CASSQVSVTSGRSTYNEQFF
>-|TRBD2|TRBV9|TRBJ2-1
TGTGCCAGCGGGGGACTAGCGGGGGACAATGAGCAGTTCTTC
CASGGLAGDNEQFF
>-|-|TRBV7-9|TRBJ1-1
TGTGCCAGCAGCTTTCAGTTGATGAGCACTGAAGCTTTCTTT
CASSFQLMSTEAFF